This TCR beta chain is from a study of blood T cell repertoires in COVID-19. Trimming removed 5 bases at V and 5 bases at J, with 15 bases between. CDR3 length: 14 residues. Germline values: CDR1 SSHAT, CDR2 FNYEAQ (reference sequence). Libraries were prepared by immunoSEQ multiplex PCR; TCRdb keeps only in-frame clonotypes and omits some of them. This table has over 350,000 clones, roughly 89% appearing once. V usage is TRBV7-7 and J usage is TRBJ2-5, with D possibly matching TRBD2 (6 bases). This sequence was found in a woman aged 25 to 39 with active or convalescent COVID-19. The sequenced sample consisted of peripheral blood. The CDR3 DNA sequence: TGTGCCAGCAGCCGCGGGACCGCAGGGGAGACCCAGTACTTC. This encodes CASSRGTAGETQYF.